This TCR beta chain was captured in a study of T cell responses to AZD1222 COVID-19 vaccine. The V gene's germline CDR1 is SGHVS and CDR2 FNYEAQ. The CDR3 is 11 residues long. V gave up 3 bases and J gave up 5 bases, with 4 bases separating them. Notes on this clone: The antigen remains unidentified.

The table came from immunoSEQ multiplex PCR; TCRdb's copy has only in-frame clones and leaves some out. The table shows 110,000 or so clones, with roughly nine tenths occurring only once. Study-wide findings and caveats: Seropositive at baseline were only six AZD1222 recipients. Variant regions that are unmutated are reportedly the target of nearly half of spike-specific TCRs.

The source of this sequence is an adult who received the AZD1222 COVID-19 vaccine. This chain uses TRBV7-6 with TRBJ1-1; D uncertain. The sample consisted of peripheral blood, taken 28 days after the second AZD1222 dose. The DNA for the CDR3 is TGTGCCAGCAGCTTGGGGACTGAAGCTTTCTTT. Its translation: CASSLGTEAFF.